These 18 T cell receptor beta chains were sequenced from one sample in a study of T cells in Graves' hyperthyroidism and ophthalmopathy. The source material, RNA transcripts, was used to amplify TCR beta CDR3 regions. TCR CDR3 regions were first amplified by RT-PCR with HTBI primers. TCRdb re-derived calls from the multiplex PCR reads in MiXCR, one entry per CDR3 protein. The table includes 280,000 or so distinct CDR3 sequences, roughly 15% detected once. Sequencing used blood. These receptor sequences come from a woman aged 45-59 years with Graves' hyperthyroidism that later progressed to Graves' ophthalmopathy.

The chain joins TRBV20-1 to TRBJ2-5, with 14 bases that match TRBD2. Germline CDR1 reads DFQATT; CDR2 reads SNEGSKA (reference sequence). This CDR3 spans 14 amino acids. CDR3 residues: CSGLAGGVRETQYF. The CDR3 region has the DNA TGCAGCGGACTAGCGGGAGGTGTTAGGGAGACCCAGTACTTC.

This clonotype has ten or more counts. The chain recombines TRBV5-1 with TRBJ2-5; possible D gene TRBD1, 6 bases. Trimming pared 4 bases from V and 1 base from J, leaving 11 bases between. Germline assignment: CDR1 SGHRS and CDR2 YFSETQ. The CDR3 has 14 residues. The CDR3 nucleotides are TGCGCCAGCAGCCCCCAGGGGACCCAAGAGACCCAGTACTTC. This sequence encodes CASSPQGTQETQYF.

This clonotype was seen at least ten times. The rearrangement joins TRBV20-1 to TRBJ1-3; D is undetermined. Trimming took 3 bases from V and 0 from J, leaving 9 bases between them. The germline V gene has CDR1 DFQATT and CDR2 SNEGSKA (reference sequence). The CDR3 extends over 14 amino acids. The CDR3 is CSASRANSGNTIYF. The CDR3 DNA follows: TGCAGTGCTAGTAGGGCCAACTCTGGAAACACCATATATTTT.

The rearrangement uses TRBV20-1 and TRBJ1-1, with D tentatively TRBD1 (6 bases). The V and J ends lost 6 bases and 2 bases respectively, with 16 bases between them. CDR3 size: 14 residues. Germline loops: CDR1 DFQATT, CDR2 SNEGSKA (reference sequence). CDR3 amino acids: CSASWDTANTEAFF. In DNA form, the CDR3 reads TGCAGTGCGTCATGGGACACCGCCAACACTGAAGCTTTCTTT.

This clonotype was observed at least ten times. The CDR3: CASSETGFSPLHF. In nucleotides, the CDR3 is TGTGCCAGCAGCGAAACAGGGTTTTCACCCCTCCACTTT. The chain combines TRBV9 with TRBJ1-6; tentative D call: TRBD1 (6 bases). The CDR3 runs 13 residues. V was clipped by 3 bases and J by 9 bases, with 10 bases between them. CDR1 is SGDLS and CDR2 is YYNGEE in the germline V gene.

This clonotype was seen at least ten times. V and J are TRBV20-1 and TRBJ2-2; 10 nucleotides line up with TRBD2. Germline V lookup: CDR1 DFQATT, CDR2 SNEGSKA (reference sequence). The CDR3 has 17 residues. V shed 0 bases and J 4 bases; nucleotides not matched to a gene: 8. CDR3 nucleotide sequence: TGCAGTGCTAGAGAGGCTAGCGGGAGCCTTTCCACCGGGGAGCTGTTTTTT. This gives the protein CSAREASGSLSTGELFF.

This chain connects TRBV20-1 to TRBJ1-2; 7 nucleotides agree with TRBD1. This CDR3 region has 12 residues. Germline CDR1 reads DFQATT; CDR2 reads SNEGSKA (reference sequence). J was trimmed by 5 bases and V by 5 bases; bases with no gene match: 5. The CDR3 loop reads CSAPDRSYGYTF. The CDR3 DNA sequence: TGCAGTGCTCCGGACAGGAGTTATGGCTACACCTTC.

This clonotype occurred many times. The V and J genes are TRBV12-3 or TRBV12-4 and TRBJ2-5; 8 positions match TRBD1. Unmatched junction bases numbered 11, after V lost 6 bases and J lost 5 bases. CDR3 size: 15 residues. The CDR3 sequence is CASRHQQGVRETQYF. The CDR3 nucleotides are TGTGCCAGCAGGCACCAACAGGGGGTGAGGGAGACCCAGTACTTC.

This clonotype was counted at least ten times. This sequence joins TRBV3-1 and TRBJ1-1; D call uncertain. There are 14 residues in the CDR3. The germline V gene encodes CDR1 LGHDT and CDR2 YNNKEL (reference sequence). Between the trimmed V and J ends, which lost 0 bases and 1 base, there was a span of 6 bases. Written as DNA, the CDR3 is TGTGCCAGCAGCCAAGATTACTCGAACACTGAAGCTTTCTTT. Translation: CASSQDYSNTEAFF.

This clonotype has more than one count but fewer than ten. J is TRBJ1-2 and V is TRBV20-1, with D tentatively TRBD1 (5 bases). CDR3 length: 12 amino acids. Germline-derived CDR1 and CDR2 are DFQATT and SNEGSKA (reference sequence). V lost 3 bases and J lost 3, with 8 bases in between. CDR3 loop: CSASQGDYGYTF. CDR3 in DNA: TGCAGTGCTAGTCAGGGAGACTATGGCTACACCTTC.

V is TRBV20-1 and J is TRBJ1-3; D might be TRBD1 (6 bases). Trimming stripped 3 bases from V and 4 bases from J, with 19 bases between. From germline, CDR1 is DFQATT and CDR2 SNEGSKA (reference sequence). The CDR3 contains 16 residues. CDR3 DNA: TGCAGTGCTAGCGTTGTTCTACAGGGTGTGGGAAACACCATATATTTT. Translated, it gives CSASVVLQGVGNTIYF.

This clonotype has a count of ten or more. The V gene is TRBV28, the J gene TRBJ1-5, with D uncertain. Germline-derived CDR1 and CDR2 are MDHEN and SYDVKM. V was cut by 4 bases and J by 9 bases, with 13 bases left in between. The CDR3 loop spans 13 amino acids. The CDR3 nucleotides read TGTGCCAGCAGTTCCGCCGACATGCGGCCCCAGCATTTT. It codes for CASSSADMRPQHF.

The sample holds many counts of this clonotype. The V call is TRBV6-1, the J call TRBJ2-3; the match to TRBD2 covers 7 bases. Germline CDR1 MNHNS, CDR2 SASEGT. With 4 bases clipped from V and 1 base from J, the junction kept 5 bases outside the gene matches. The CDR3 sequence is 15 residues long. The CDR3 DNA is TGTGCCAGCAGTGCTCTAGCGGAGGGCACAGATACGCAGTATTTT. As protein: CASSALAEGTDTQYF.

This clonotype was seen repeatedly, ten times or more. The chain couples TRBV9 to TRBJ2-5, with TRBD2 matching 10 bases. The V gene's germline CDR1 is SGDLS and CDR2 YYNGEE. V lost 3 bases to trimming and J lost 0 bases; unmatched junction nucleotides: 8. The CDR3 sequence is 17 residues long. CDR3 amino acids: CASSDPNGLADQETQYF. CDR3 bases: TGTGCCAGCAGCGACCCCAACGGACTAGCGGACCAAGAGACCCAGTACTTC.

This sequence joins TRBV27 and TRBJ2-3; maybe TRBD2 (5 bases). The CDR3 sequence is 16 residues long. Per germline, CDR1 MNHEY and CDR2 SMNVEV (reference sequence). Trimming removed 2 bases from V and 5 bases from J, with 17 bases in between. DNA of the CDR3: TGTGCCAGCAGTTTAGCAAGGTCATTGGGGAGAGATACGCAGTATTTT. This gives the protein CASSLARSLGRDTQYF.

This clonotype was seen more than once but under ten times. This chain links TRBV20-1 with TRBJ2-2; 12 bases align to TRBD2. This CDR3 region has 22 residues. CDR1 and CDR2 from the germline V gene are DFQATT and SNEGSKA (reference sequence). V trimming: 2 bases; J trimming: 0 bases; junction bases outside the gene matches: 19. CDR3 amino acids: CSARSSDVRGLAGLSNTGELFF. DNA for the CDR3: TGCAGTGCTAGATCAAGCGATGTGCGAGGACTAGCGGGGCTCTCGAACACCGGGGAGCTGTTTTTT.

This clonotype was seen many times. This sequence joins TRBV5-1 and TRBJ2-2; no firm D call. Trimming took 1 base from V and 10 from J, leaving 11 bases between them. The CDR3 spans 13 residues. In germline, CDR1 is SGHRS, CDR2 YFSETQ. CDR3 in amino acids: CASSLILQEELFF. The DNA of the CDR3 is TGCGCCAGCAGCTTGATACTTCAGGAGGAGCTGTTTTTT.

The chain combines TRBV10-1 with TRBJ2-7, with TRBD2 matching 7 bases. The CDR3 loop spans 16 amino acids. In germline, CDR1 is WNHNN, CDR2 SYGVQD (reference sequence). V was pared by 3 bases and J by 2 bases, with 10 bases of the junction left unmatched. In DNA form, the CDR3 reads TGCGCCAGCAGTGACCTGTCTAGCGGAGCTACCTACGAGCAGTACTTC. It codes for CASSDLSSGATYEQYF.